The 8 T cell receptor beta chains below were found in one sample sequenced in a study of beta chain features in type 1 diabetes. Overall study findings and caveats: TCRB CDR3 length was moderately but significantly reduced in all four CD4+ subsets of Type 1 diabetes patients.

Of the isolated RNA, all was reverse transcribed, and so the sequenced material was expressed TCRB transcripts. The data were produced by immunoSEQ multiplex PCR, yet TCRdb's version contains in-frame clones alone and is incomplete. The sample contains 150,000 to 200,000 clones, 6.5% to 8.5% of which appear only once. The antigens these receptors bind are not known. Specimen: central memory CD4+ T cells from blood. The receptor set was obtained from a man between 18 and 35 years old with type 1 diabetes.

The table lists this clone with a few counts. The chain couples TRBV15 to TRBJ1-2, with 8 bases lining up with TRBD1. The germline gives CDR1 LNHNV, CDR2 YYDKDF (reference sequence). This CDR3 spans 13 amino acids. J gave up 4 bases and V 5 bases, and 3 bases lay outside the gene matches. The CDR3: CATSSGQGYGYTF. DNA of the CDR3: TGTGCCACCAGCTCAGGACAGGGCTATGGCTACACCTTC.

This clone was seen only a few times. A far larger clone is just one base off, so this is likely a read error. The identical CDR3 is also encoded by other nucleotide sequences in the sample. The chain combines TRBV4-1 with TRBJ2-5; TRBD1 is a possible D gene (6 bases). The V and J ends lost 0 bases and 5 bases respectively, with 13 bases between them. The CDR3 is made up of 15 amino acids. Germline CDR1 reads MGHRA; CDR2 reads YSYEKL. CDR3 coding DNA: TGCGCCAGCAGCCAAGACGCAGGGGTTACGGAGACCCAGTACTTC. The encoded protein is CASSQDAGVTETQYF.

CDR3 protein: CASTRTGGTQETQYF. In nucleotides, the CDR3 is TGTGCCAGCACGAGGACGGGAGGGACCCAAGAGACCCAGTACTTC. V is TRBV5-6 and J is TRBJ2-5; 8 bases agree with TRBD2. The V segment lost 6 bases and the J segment 1 base; nucleotides outside the gene matches: 8. The CDR3 sequence is 15 residues long. The germline gives CDR1 SGHDT, CDR2 YYEEEE.

This chain uses TRBV2 with TRBJ2-2; D not certain. The ends were cut back, 7 bases at V and 1 base at J, with 10 bases in the middle. The CDR3 totals 14 residues. CDR1 is SNHLY, CDR2 FYNNEI, per germline. This chain's CDR3 is CASMQRVNTGELFF. CDR3 DNA sequence: TGTGCCAGCATGCAGCGCGTGAACACCGGGGAGCTGTTTTTT.

This clone was found a few times. The chain joins TRBV19 to TRBJ1-5; the match to TRBD1 covers 10 bases. The length of the CDR3 is 15 residues. Germline values: CDR1 LNHDA, CDR2 SQIVND (reference sequence). Trimming at V came to 5 bases and at J to 2 bases, leaving 3 bases not matched to a gene. The CDR3 coding sequence is TGTGCCAGTAGTCTCGGGACAGGGGGCAATCAGCCCCAGCATTTT. As protein: CASSLGTGGNQPQHF.

This chain uses TRBV30 with TRBJ2-1, with 11 bases fitting TRBD2. This CDR3 is 15 amino acids long. The ends lost 2 bases at V and 8 bases at J; junction bases unmatched: 8. CDR1 is GTSNPN, CDR2 SVGIG, per germline (reference sequence). Written as DNA, the CDR3 is TGTGCCTGGAGTCTGTTTAGCGGGAGGGCCTATGAGCAGTTCTTC. Protein sequence: CAWSLFSGRAYEQFF. The full variable domain, rest sourced from reference TRBV30 and TRBJ2-1, is SQTIHQWPATLVQPVGSPLSLECTVEGTSNPNLYWYRQAAGRGLQLLFYSVGIGQISSEVPQNLSASRPQDRQFILSSKKLLLSDSGFYLCAWSLFSGRAYEQFFGPGTRLTVL.

CDR3 region: CASSPTPGNYGYTF. CDR3 DNA: TGTGCCAGCAGCCCAACACCGGGTAACTATGGCTACACCTTC. V and J are TRBV7-2 and TRBJ1-2, with no clear D. Germline values: CDR1 SGHTA, CDR2 FQGNSA. V lost 5 bases, J lost 1 base, and 11 bases lay in between. This CDR3 spans 14 amino acids.

This clone has more than one count but fewer than ten. The rearrangement links TRBV4-2 to TRBJ2-7; 9 bases agree with TRBD1. J gave up 7 bases and V 2 bases, and 6 bases lay outside the gene matches. Germline V lookup: CDR1 LGHNA, CDR2 YNFKEQ. This CDR3 contains 14 residues. Here the CDR3 DNA reads TGTGCCAGCAGCCAAACCGGGACAGGGAGTGAGCAGTACTTC. Translated: CASSQTGTGSEQYF.